This T cell receptor beta chain is drawn from a study of blood T cell repertoires in COVID-19. About the research overall: The United States, Italy and Spain provided the acute and convalescent COVID-19 samples.

About this clone: This same CDR3 is encoded by further DNA sequences in the sample.

Original processing notes: From reference gene primer amplification, estimates of nucleated cell counts were derived. Here immunoSEQ multiplex PCR was the method, and the copy in TCRdb shows in-frame clones only, minus some. Clone size and the V and J calls come from that table; the DNA yielded D and trimming. Among about 210,000 clones listed, 85% were seen once. Per the germline V gene, CDR1 is SGHNT and CDR2 is YYREEE (reference sequence). V was pared by 4 bases and J by 2 bases, with 7 bases between. This CDR3 spans 13 amino acids. Sequenced sample: peripheral blood. The clonotype originates from a man aged 55-75 years with COVID-19, enrolled during active disease. V is TRBV5-4 and J is TRBJ2-1, with a possible D match to TRBD1 (5 bases). The CDR3 reads CASSQTAYNEQFF. CDR3 bases: TGTGCCAGCAGCCAGACAGCCTACAATGAGCAGTTCTTC.